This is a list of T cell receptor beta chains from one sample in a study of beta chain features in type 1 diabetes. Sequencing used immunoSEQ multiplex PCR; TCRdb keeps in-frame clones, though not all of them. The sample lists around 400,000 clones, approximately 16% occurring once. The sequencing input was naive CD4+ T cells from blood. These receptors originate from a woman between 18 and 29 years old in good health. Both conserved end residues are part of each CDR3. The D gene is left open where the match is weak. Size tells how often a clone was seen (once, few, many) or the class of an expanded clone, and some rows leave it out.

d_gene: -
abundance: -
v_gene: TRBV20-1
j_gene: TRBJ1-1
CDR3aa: CSARSGGGAFF
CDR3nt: TGCAGTGCTAGGTCCGGCGGGGGAGCTTTCTTT

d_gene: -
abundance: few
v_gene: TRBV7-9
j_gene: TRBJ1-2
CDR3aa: CASGTQDRPRGGYTF
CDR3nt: TGTGCCAGCGGAACTCAGGACCGACCCAGGGGTGGCTACACCTTC

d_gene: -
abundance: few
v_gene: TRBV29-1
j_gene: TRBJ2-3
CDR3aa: CSVFVGTDTQYF
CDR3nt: TGCAGCGTTTTTGTCGGCACAGATACGCAGTATTTT

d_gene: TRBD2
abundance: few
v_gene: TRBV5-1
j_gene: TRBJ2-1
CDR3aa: CASSPGQLAGGHEQFF
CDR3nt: TGCGCCAGCAGCCCAGGACAGCTAGCGGGAGGGCATGAGCAGTTCTTC

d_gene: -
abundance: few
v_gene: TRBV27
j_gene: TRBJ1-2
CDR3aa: CASSFAGYGYTF
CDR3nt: TGTGCCAGCAGTTTCGCCGGCTATGGCTACACCTTC

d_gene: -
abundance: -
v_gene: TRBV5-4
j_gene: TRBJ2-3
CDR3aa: CASRDRLTTDTQYF
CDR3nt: TGTGCCAGCAGGGACAGACTCACCACGGATACGCAGTATTTT

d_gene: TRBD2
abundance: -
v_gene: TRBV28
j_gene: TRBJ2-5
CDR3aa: CASSSGLAGEGETQYF
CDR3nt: TGTGCCAGCAGCTCGGGACTAGCGGGAGAGGGAGAGACCCAGTACTTC

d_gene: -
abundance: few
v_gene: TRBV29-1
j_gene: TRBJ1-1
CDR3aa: CSVDWSRRNTEAFF
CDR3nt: TGCAGCGTTGATTGGAGTAGACGGAACACTGAAGCTTTCTTT

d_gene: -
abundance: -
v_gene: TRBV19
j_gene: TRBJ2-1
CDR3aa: CASSSRGEQFF
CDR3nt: TGTGCCAGTTCGTCGAGAGGCGAGCAGTTCTTC

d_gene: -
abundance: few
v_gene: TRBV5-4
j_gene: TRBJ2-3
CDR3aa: CASSAERARSTDTQYF
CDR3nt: TGTGCCAGCAGCGCAGAGAGGGCCCGTAGCACAGATACGCAGTATTTT

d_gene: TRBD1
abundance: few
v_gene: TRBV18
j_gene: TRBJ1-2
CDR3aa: CASSPDPTGYYGYTF
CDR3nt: TGTGCCAGCTCACCGGACCCGACAGGGTACTATGGCTACACCTTC

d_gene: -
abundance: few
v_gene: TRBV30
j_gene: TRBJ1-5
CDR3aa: CAWSKQGGNQPQHF
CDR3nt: TGTGCCTGGAGTAAGCAGGGCGGCAATCAGCCCCAGCATTTT

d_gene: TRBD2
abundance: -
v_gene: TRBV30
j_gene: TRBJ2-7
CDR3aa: CAWLTSGSGYEQYF
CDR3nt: TGTGCCTGGTTGACTAGCGGGAGTGGCTACGAGCAGTACTTC

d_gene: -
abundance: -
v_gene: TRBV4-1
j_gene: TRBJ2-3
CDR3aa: CASSQSRDFTDTQYF
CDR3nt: TGCGCCAGCAGCCAATCCCGGGATTTCACAGATACGCAGTATTTT

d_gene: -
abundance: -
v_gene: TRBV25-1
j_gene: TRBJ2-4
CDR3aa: CASSEYRAGGRNIQYF
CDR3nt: TGTGCCAGCAGTGAATATAGGGCAGGAGGAAGAAACATTCAGTACTTC

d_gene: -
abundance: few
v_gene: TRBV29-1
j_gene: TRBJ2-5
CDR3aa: CSVEEGQGETQYF
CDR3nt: TGCAGCGTTGAAGAAGGGCAGGGGGAGACCCAGTACTTC

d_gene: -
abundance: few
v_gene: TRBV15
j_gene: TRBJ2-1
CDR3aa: CATSRGGRSYNEQFF
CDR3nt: TGTGCCACCAGCAGAGGGGGCAGGTCCTACAATGAGCAGTTCTTC

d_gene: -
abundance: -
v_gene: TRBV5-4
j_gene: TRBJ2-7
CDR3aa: CASSSRGPEQYF
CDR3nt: TGTGCCAGCAGCTCGCGGGGGCCCGAGCAGTACTTC

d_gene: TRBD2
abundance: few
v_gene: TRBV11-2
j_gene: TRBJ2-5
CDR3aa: CASSPRTSGRKETQYF
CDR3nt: TGTGCCAGCAGCCCCCGGACTAGCGGGAGGAAAGAGACCCAGTACTTC

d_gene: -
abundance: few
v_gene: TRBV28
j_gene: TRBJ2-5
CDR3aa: CASSTNKGHRYQETQYF
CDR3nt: TGTGCCAGCAGCACTAACAAAGGACATCGGTACCAAGAGACCCAGTACTTC

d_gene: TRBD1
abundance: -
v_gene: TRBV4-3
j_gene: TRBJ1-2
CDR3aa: CASSRDRDPNYGYTF
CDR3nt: TGCGCCAGCAGCCGGGACAGGGACCCTAACTATGGCTACACCTTC

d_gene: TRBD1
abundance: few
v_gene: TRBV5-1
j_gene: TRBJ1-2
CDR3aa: CASSLGDRDYGYTF
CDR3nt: TGCGCCAGCAGCTTGGGCGACAGGGACTATGGCTACACCTTC

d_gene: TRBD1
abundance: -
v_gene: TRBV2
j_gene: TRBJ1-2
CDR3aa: CASSEGRPGQPWNTF
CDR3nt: TGTGCCAGCAGTGAAGGAAGGCCGGGACAGCCTTGGAACACCTTC

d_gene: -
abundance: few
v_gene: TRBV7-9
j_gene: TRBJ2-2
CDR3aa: CASSLVPIRNTGELFF
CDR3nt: TGTGCCAGCAGCTTAGTCCCTATCCGAAACACCGGGGAGCTGTTTTTT

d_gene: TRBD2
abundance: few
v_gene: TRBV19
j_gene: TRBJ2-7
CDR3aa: CASSFRGDLYEQYF
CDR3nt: TGTGCCAGTAGTTTTCGGGGGGATCTCTACGAGCAGTACTTC

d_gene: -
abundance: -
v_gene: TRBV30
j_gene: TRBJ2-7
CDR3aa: CAWSGATYEQYF
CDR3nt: TGTGCCTGGAGTGGGGCAACCTACGAGCAGTACTTC

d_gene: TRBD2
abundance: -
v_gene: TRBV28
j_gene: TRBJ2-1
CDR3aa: CASTGGLAGTYNEQFF
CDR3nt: TGTGCCAGCACAGGGGGACTAGCGGGAACCTACAATGAGCAGTTCTTC

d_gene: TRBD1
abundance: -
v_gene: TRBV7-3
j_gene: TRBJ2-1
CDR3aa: CASSLWDRATEQFF
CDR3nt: TGTGCCAGCAGCTTATGGGACAGGGCAACTGAGCAGTTCTTC

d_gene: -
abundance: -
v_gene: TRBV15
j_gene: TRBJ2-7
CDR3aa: CATSRGDEQYF
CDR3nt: TGTGCCACCAGTCGGGGAGACGAGCAGTACTTC

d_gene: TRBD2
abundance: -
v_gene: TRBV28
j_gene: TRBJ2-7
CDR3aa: CASSGLAGEVDYEQYF
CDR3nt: TGTGCCAGCTCAGGACTAGCGGGAGAAGTAGACTACGAGCAGTACTTC

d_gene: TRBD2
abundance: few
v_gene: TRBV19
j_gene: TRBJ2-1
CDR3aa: CASSIRTSGTNNEQFF
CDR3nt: TGTGCCAGTAGTATACGGACTAGCGGGACCAACAATGAGCAGTTCTTC

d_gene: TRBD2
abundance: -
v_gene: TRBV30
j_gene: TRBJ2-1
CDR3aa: CAWSSLAGVKDEQFF
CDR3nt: TGTGCCTGGAGCTCACTAGCGGGAGTTAAAGATGAGCAGTTCTTC

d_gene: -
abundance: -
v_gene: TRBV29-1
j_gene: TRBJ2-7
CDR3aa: CSVVGGRSDYEQYF
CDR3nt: TGCAGCGTTGTCGGGGGTCGTAGTGACTACGAGCAGTACTTC

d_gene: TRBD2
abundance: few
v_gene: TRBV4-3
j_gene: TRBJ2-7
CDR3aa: CASSQERGLAYEQYF
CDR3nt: TGCGCCAGCAGCCAAGAAAGGGGACTAGCCTACGAGCAGTACTTC

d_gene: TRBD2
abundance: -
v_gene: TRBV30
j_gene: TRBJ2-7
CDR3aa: CAWIPTSGNSYEQYF
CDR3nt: TGTGCCTGGATTCCGACTAGCGGGAACTCCTACGAGCAGTACTTC

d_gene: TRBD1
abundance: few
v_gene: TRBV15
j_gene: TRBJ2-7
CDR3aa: CATSRGDRTLDEQYF
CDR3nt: TGTGCCACCAGCAGGGGGGACAGGACCCTAGACGAGCAGTACTTC

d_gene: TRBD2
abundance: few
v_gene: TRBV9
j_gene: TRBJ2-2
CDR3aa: CASSTSAGGSTGELFF
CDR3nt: TGTGCCAGCAGCACCTCGGCGGGAGGTAGTACCGGGGAGCTGTTTTTT

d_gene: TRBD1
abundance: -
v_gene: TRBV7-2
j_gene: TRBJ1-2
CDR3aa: CASSSNRGKGYTF
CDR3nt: TGTGCCAGCAGCTCGAACAGGGGAAAAGGCTACACCTTC

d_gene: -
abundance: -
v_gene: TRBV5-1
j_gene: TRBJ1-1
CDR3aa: CASSINGYTEAFF
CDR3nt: TGCGCCAGCAGCATTAACGGGTACACTGAAGCTTTCTTT

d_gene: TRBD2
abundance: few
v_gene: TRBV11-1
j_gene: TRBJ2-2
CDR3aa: CASRQGPSGTGELFF
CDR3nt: TGTGCCAGCAGGCAAGGTCCTAGCGGCACCGGGGAGCTGTTTTTT

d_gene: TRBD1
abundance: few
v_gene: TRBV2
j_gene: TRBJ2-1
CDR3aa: CASSATGVREQFF
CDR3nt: TGTGCCAGCAGCGCGACAGGGGTCAGGGAGCAGTTCTTC

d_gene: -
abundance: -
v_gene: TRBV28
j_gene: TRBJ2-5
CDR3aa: CASSPPTGQETQYF
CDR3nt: TGTGCCAGCAGTCCTCCGACAGGACAAGAGACCCAGTACTTC

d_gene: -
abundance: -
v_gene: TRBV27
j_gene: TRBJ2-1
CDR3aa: CASAGTSYNEQFF
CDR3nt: TGTGCCAGCGCGGGAACGAGCTACAATGAGCAGTTCTTC

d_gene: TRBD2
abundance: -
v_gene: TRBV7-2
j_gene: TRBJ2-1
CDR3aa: CASSSQGLAGLREQFF
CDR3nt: TGTGCCAGCAGCTCCCAAGGACTAGCGGGATTGAGGGAGCAGTTCTTC

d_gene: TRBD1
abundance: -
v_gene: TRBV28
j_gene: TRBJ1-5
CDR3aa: CASYPGTEYQPQHF
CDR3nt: TGTGCCAGCTATCCCGGGACAGAGTATCAGCCCCAGCATTTT